The rows below give T cell receptor beta chains drawn from one sample of a study of T-cell memory formation after mild COVID-19. MiXCR, run by TCRdb on the 5' RACE reads, gives a single entry per CDR3 protein. The sample carries about 600,000 distinct CDR3 sequences, 20% to 25% recorded once. Material for sequencing was PBMCs or a T cell subset sorted from them (not recorded which). These receptors originate from an adult woman who had mild COVID-19 (a few samples of this study predate the infection). Cell type and time point are not known. Both conserved end residues are part of each CDR3. D genes are given only for firm matches. Size is stated for part of the rows, as once, few or many counts, or as a class when the clone is expanded.

J gene: TRBJ1-2; clone size: NA; D gene: NA; V gene: TRBV5-1; CDR3 DNA: TGCGCCAGCGGACGGGGCGTGGACGGACCTAACTATGGCTACACCTTC; CDR3 protein: CASGRGVDGPNYGYTF
J gene: TRBJ2-2; clone size: NA; D gene: NA; V gene: TRBV20-1; CDR3 DNA: TGCAGTGCTAGAGTCCCGAGGGCCGGGGAGCTGTTTTTT; CDR3 protein: CSARVPRAGELFF
J gene: TRBJ2-1; clone size: NA; D gene: NA; V gene: TRBV5-5; CDR3 DNA: TGTGCCAGCAGCTTGTTCGGGTCCTACAATGAGCAGTTCTTC; CDR3 protein: CASSLFGSYNEQFF
J gene: TRBJ2-1; clone size: few; D gene: NA; V gene: TRBV24-1; CDR3 DNA: TGTGCCACCGCAGGGTATGGGTCCTACAATGAGCAGTTCTTC; CDR3 protein: CATAGYGSYNEQFF
J gene: TRBJ2-3; clone size: NA; D gene: TRBD2; V gene: TRBV12-3/TRBV12-4; CDR3 DNA: TGTGCCAGCAGCCGTCCACGGGGGGGCCACGGCACAGATACGCAGTATTTT; CDR3 protein: CASSRPRGGHGTDTQYF
J gene: TRBJ1-1; clone size: NA; D gene: NA; V gene: TRBV6-2/TRBV6-3; CDR3 DNA: TGTGCCAGCAGCACACCCCGGGCGGTGAACACTGAAGCTTTCTTT; CDR3 protein: CASSTPRAVNTEAFF
J gene: TRBJ1-5; clone size: few; D gene: NA; V gene: TRBV2; CDR3 DNA: TGTGCCAGCAGTGACCAGAACCAGGCCAATCAGCCCCAGCATTTT; CDR3 protein: CASSDQNQANQPQHF
J gene: TRBJ2-1; clone size: few; D gene: NA; V gene: TRBV15; CDR3 DNA: TGTGCCACCAGCGCAAACACCGGGACTGGTCCCTACAATGAGCAGTTCTTC; CDR3 protein: CATSANTGTGPYNEQFF
J gene: TRBJ2-2; clone size: few; D gene: TRBD1; V gene: TRBV6-1; CDR3 DNA: TGTGCCACCGGGACAGGGGACACCGGGGAGCTGTTTTTT; CDR3 protein: CATGTGDTGELFF
J gene: TRBJ2-3; clone size: few; D gene: TRBD1; V gene: TRBV5-1; CDR3 DNA: TGCGCCAGCAGTTATACCGGGACAGTGGTGTCAGATACGCAGTATTTT; CDR3 protein: CASSYTGTVVSDTQYF
J gene: TRBJ1-4; clone size: NA; D gene: TRBD1; V gene: TRBV7-9; CDR3 DNA: TGTGCCAGCAGCCCCGGGACAGGGGTCGGGGAAAAACTGTTTTTT; CDR3 protein: CASSPGTGVGEKLFF
J gene: TRBJ2-1; clone size: NA; D gene: TRBD1; V gene: TRBV5-1; CDR3 DNA: TGCGCCAGCAGACATCGGACAGGACATGAGCAGTTCTTC; CDR3 protein: CASRHRTGHEQFF
J gene: TRBJ2-2; clone size: few; D gene: TRBD2; V gene: TRBV4-2; CDR3 DNA: TGTGCCAGCAGCCTTGACCCCTCTAGCGGGGGGAACACCGGGGAGCTGTTTTTT; CDR3 protein: CASSLDPSSGGNTGELFF
J gene: TRBJ1-5; clone size: few; D gene: NA; V gene: TRBV12-3/TRBV12-4; CDR3 DNA: TGTGCCAGCAGACAGGGTTTGGGGAGCAATCAGCCCCAGCATTTT; CDR3 protein: CASRQGLGSNQPQHF
J gene: TRBJ2-3; clone size: NA; D gene: TRBD2; V gene: TRBV13; CDR3 DNA: TGTGCCAGCAGCACAAGCGGGATTGGCGCAGATACGCAGTATTTT; CDR3 protein: CASSTSGIGADTQYF
J gene: TRBJ2-1; clone size: NA; D gene: NA; V gene: TRBV12-3/TRBV12-4; CDR3 DNA: TGTGCCAGCAGTTTGGGTTGGAATGAGCAGTTCTTC; CDR3 protein: CASSLGWNEQFF
J gene: TRBJ1-1; clone size: few; D gene: NA; V gene: TRBV29-1; CDR3 DNA: TGCAGCGTTGTTGGAGGAGAGGGCCGTTGGAACACTGAAGCTTTCTTT; CDR3 protein: CSVVGGEGRWNTEAFF
J gene: TRBJ2-1; clone size: NA; D gene: NA; V gene: TRBV20-1; CDR3 DNA: TGCAGTGCTAGACCGGACCTGCACAATGAGCAGTTCTTC; CDR3 protein: CSARPDLHNEQFF
J gene: TRBJ2-4; clone size: NA; D gene: NA; V gene: TRBV7-9; CDR3 DNA: TGTGCCAGCAGCTCGTACACCACTCTAGCCAAAAACATTCAGTACTTC; CDR3 protein: CASSSYTTLAKNIQYF
J gene: TRBJ2-5; clone size: NA; D gene: NA; V gene: TRBV7-3; CDR3 DNA: TGTGCCACCTCAGCCGGAGGGATGGAGACCCAGTACTTC; CDR3 protein: CATSAGGMETQYF
J gene: TRBJ2-5; clone size: few; D gene: NA; V gene: TRBV20-1; CDR3 DNA: TGCAGTGCCACCCCCCGCAGCTTGAGAGGGACCCAGTACTTC; CDR3 protein: CSATPRSLRGTQYF
J gene: TRBJ2-7; clone size: NA; D gene: NA; V gene: TRBV6-5; CDR3 DNA: TGTGCCAGCAGTTACGATAGCTTACGCCGGGATTTCTACGAGCAGTACTTC; CDR3 protein: CASSYDSLRRDFYEQYF
J gene: TRBJ2-3; clone size: NA; D gene: NA; V gene: TRBV5-1; CDR3 DNA: TGCGCCAGCAGAGACGGGGGCGTCGCAGATACGCAGTATTTT; CDR3 protein: CASRDGGVADTQYF
J gene: TRBJ1-6; clone size: NA; D gene: TRBD1; V gene: TRBV5-1; CDR3 DNA: TGCGCCAGCAGCTTGGAAGGGGGCGCGGGTTCACCCCTCCACTTT; CDR3 protein: CASSLEGGAGSPLHF
J gene: TRBJ2-2; clone size: NA; D gene: NA; V gene: TRBV11-2; CDR3 DNA: TGTGCCAGCCACCCCCCGTACACCGGGGAGCTGTTTTTT; CDR3 protein: CASHPPYTGELFF
J gene: TRBJ2-5; clone size: many; D gene: NA; V gene: TRBV11-2; CDR3 DNA: TGTGCCAGCAGCTTAGGAGCGGGCAGGGAGGAGACCCAGTACTTC; CDR3 protein: CASSLGAGREETQYF
J gene: TRBJ2-1; clone size: NA; D gene: NA; V gene: TRBV6-2/TRBV6-3; CDR3 DNA: TGTGCCAGCAGTTACCCTGGCAATGAGCAGTTCTTC; CDR3 protein: CASSYPGNEQFF
J gene: TRBJ1-4; clone size: many; D gene: NA; V gene: TRBV7-2; CDR3 DNA: TGTGCCAGCAGCTTAGGACATCTCAGCGAACTGTTTTTT; CDR3 protein: CASSLGHLSELFF
J gene: TRBJ2-1; clone size: NA; D gene: TRBD2; V gene: TRBV20-1; CDR3 DNA: TGCAGTGCTAGAGGGCTAGCGGGCCCGGGGAGCTCCTACAATGAGCAGTTCTTC; CDR3 protein: CSARGLAGPGSSYNEQFF